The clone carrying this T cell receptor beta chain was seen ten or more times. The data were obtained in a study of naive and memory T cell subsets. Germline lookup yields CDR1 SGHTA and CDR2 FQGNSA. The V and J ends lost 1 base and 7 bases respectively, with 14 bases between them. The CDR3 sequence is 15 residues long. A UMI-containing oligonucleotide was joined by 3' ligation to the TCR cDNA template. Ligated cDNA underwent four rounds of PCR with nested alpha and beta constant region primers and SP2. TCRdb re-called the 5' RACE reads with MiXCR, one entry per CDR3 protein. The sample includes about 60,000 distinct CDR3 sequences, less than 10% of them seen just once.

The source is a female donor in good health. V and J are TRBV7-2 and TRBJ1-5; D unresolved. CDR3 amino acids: CASSLVYRDVQPQHF. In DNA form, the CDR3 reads TGTGCCAGCAGCTTAGTATACCGCGACGTCCAGCCCCAGCATTTT.